This T cell receptor (beta chain) came from a study of blood T cell repertoires in COVID-19. Germline V gives CDR1 SGHTA, CDR2 FQGTGA. Trimming took off 5 bases at V and 0 bases at J, with 17 bases between the two ends. This CDR3 has 16 amino acids. The method was immunoSEQ multiplex PCR; TCRdb's version includes in-frame clones alone and lacks a portion of them. This table holds 150,000 to 200,000 clones, approximately 90% found once. The TCR sequence derives from a woman younger than 35 who had recovered from COVID-19. What was sequenced was PBMCs or T cells enriched from blood (not recorded which). The chain carries TRBV7-3 and TRBJ2-7, with a possible D match to TRBD2 (5 bases). The CDR3 is CASSPGSGSRSYEQYF. In DNA form, the CDR3 reads TGTGCCAGCAGCCCTGGGAGCGGTTCTCGCTCCTACGAGCAGTACTTC.